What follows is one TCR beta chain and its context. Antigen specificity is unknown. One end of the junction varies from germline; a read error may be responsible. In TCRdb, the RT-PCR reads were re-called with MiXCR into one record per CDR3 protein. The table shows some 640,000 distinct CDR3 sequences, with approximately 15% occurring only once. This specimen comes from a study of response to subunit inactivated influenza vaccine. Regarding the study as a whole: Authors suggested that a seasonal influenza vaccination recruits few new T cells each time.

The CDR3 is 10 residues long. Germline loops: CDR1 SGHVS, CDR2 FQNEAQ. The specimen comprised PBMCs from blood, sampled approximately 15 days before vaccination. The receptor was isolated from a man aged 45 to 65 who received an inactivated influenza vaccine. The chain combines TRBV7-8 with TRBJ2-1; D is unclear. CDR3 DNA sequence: TGTGCCAGCAGCTTAAGATTCAGAGTTTTC. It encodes CASSLRFRVF.